The source of this T cell receptor (beta chain) is a study of cytomegalovirus exposure and HLA in healthy donors. PCR amplification relied on 60 Vbeta primers (plus 13 Jbeta primers). Here immunoSEQ multiplex PCR was the method, and the copy in TCRdb shows in-frame clones only, minus some. This sample has about 130,000 clones, with 80% found just once. This TCR was recovered from a woman in her thirties or forties in good health and CMV-seronegative. The sequencing sample was made of PBMCs.

The CDR3 DNA follows: TGTGCCAGCACCCTGTCCGGGACAGGGTTCACTGAAGCTTTCTTT. Translation gives CASTLSGTGFTEAFF. The chain is built from TRBV2 and TRBJ1-1; 9 bases match TRBD1. This CDR3 spans 15 amino acids. Germline trimming cut 7 bases from V and 4 bases from J; bases unmatched to any gene: 10. Per germline, CDR1 SNHLY and CDR2 FYNNEI.